This T cell receptor beta chain derives from a study of spatial heterogeneity in lung cancer. As for the study in general: An average of more than ten raw reads was observed per unique TCR and UMI combination. Findings and caveats of the study: Ubiquitous, expanded tumor-derived TCRs were more frequently observed in blood at resection than at follow-up.

Time point defined: sample taken at primary tumor resection. Frozen PBMC, nontumor lung or tumor provided whole RNA, which was sequenced unsorted. Samples came from around 70 TRACERx patients with untreated early-stage lung cancer. This clonotype was recorded at least ten times. The target antigen is unknown. V dropped 5 bases and J dropped 0; count of bases not matched to a gene: 2. The germline V gene has CDR1 SGHTA and CDR2 FQGNSA. This CDR3 spans 15 amino acids. Each TCR cDNA molecule carried a unique molecular identifier. TCRdb passed the 5' RACE reads through MiXCR, listing each CDR3 protein once. The data hold tens of thousands of distinct CDR3 sequences, with under 9% observed a single time.

The sequence derives from a male donor with early-stage non-small cell lung cancer. The V and J genes are TRBV7-2 and TRBJ2-1; 9 bases match TRBD2. This specimen consisted of PBMCs, obtained at surgery. CDR3 in DNA: TGTGCCAGCAGCCCGACTAGCGGCTCCTACAATGAGCAGTTCTTC. Protein sequence: CASSPTSGSYNEQFF.